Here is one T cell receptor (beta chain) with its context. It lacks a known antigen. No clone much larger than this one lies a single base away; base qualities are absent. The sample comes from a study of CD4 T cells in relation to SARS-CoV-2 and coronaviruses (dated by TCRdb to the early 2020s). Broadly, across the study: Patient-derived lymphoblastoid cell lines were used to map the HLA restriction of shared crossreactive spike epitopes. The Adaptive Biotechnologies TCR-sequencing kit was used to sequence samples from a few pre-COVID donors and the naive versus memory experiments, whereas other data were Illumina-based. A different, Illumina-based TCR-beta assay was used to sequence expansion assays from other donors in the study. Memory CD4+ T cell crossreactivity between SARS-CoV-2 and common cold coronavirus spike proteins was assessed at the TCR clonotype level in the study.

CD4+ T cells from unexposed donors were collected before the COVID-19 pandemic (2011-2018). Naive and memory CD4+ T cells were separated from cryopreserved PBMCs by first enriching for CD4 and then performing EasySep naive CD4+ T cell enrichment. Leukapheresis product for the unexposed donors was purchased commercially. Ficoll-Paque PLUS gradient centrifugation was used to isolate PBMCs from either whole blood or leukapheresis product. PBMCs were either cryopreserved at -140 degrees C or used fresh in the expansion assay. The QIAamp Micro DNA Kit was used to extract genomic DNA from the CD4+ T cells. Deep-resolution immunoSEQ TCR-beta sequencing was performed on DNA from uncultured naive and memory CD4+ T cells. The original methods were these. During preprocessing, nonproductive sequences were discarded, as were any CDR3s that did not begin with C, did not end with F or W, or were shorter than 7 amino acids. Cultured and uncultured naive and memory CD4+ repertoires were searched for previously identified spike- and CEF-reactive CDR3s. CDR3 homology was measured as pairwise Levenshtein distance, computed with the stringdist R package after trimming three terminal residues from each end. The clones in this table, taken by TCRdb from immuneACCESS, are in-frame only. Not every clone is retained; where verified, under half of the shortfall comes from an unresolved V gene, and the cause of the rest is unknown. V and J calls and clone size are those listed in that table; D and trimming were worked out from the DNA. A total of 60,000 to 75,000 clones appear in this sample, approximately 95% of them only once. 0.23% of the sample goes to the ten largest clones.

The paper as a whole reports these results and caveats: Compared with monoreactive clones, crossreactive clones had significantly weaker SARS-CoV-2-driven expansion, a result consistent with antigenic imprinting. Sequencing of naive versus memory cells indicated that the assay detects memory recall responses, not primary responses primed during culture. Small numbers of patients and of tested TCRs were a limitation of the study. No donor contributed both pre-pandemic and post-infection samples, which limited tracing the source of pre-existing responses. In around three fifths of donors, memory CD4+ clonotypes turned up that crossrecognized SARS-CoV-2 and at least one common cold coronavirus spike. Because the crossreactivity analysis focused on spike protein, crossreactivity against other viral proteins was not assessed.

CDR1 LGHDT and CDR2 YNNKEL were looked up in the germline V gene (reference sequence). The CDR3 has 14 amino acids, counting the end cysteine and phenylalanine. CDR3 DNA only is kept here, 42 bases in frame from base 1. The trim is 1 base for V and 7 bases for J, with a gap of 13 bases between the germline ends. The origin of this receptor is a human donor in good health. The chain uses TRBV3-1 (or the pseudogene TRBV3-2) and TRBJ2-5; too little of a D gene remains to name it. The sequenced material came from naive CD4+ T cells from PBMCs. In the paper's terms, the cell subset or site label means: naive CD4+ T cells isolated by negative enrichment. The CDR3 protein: CASSQGVVSGTQYF. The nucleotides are TGTGCCAGCAGCCAAGGGGTAGTATCGGGGACCCAGTACTTC.